The 17 T cell receptor beta chains below come from one sample, sequenced in a study of blood T cell repertoires in COVID-19. Assay used: immunoSEQ multiplex PCR; TCRdb lists only in-frame clones, some missing. There are 95,000 to 100,000 clones in the sample; around 90% occur only once, and 4% to 5% lies in the top ten. Sequencing was done on a sample of peripheral blood. Receptors originate from a human donor with COVID-19, enrolled during active disease. The donor label of this sample is uncertain.

The V and J genes are TRBV5-6 and TRBJ1-3, with 10 bases matching TRBD1. The CDR3 runs to 18 residues. Germline V lookup: CDR1 SGHDT, CDR2 YYEEEE. J lost 5 bases, V lost 3 bases, and 14 bases had no gene match. The CDR3 DNA follows: TGTGCCAGCAGCTCCGGACAGGGGGACCCTACGGGCCGAAACACCATATATTTT. It encodes CASSSGQGDPTGRNTIYF.

This clone appeared a single time. This chain connects TRBV5-1 to TRBJ1-2; TRBD1 is a possible D gene (5 bases). This CDR3 has 13 residues. From germline, CDR1 is SGHRS and CDR2 YFSETQ. V dropped 4 bases and J dropped 4 bases, with 11 bases sitting between them. The CDR3 DNA sequence: TGCGCCAGCAGCATGGCCCAGGGCTATGGCTACACCTTC. It translates to CASSMAQGYGYTF.

This chain joins TRBV12-1 and TRBJ1-5; TRBD1, the table's D call, lacks a check against the DNA. TRBV12-1 is marked as a pseudogene. CDR3 length: 15 amino acids. The CDR3 sequence is CARGTGGDSNQPQHF. The CDR3 bases are TGTGCCAGGGGGACAGGGGGGGATAGCAATCAGCCCCAGCATTTT.

This chain links TRBV3-1 (or the pseudogene TRBV3-2) with TRBJ2-5; TRBD1 aligns across 8 bases. The CDR3 totals 15 residues. Germline assignment: CDR1 LGHDT and CDR2 YNNKEL (reference sequence). After removal of 4 bases from V and 4 bases from J, the junction contained 8 bases not matched to a gene. The CDR3 bases are TGTGCCAGCAGCCCCGGACAGGGAGGAGGAGAGACCCAGTACTTC. Its protein product is CASSPGQGGGETQYF.

The rearrangement joins TRBV10-1 to TRBJ1-1; 9 positions agree with TRBD1. Per the germline V gene, CDR1 is WNHNN and CDR2 is SYGVQD (reference sequence). The CDR3 length is 13 residues. Trimming at V came to 9 bases and at J to 11 bases, leaving 13 bases not matched to a gene. For the CDR3, the DNA is TGCGCCAGTAACCGGGACAGGGACTCGATGGCTTTCTTT. It yields the protein CASNRDRDSMAFF.

The CDR3 nucleotides read TGCAGTGCTAGTGCCCCGCGGAACACTAATGAAAAACTGTTTTTT. It encodes CSASAPRNTNEKLFF. J is TRBJ1-4 and V is TRBV20-1, with D hard to call. The CDR3 extends over 15 amino acids. The ends were cut back, 3 bases at V and 2 bases at J, with 13 bases in the middle. Germline CDR1 DFQATT, CDR2 SNEGSKA (reference sequence).

The chain employs TRBV11-3 and TRBJ2-7; TRBD1 might be the D (5 bases). Germline assignment: CDR1 SGHNT and CDR2 YENEEA. Trimming took 1 base from V and 2 from J, leaving 12 bases between them. CDR3 length equals 15 residues. The CDR3 region is CASSLAGNRAYEQYF. The CDR3 DNA reads as TGTGCCAGCAGCTTAGCAGGGAATCGAGCCTACGAGCAGTACTTC.

The rearrangement uses TRBV5-5 and TRBJ1-4; 10 nucleotides align to TRBD1. The germline CDR1 and CDR2 sequences are SGHKS and YYEKEE (reference sequence). The V gene end was trimmed by 4 bases and the J gene end by 6 bases; junction bases not matched to a gene: 6. The CDR3 length is 15 residues. The CDR3 spells CASSPGGQGHEKLFF. The CDR3 nucleotides read TGTGCCAGCAGCCCGGGGGGACAGGGGCATGAAAAACTGTTTTTT.

This clone has only one observation. J is TRBJ2-1 and V is TRBV7-9; D is unresolved. This CDR3 is built from 17 residues. Germline lookup yields CDR1 SEHNR and CDR2 FQNEAQ (reference sequence). Trimming pared 5 bases from V and 0 bases from J, leaving 17 bases between. For the CDR3, the DNA is TGTGCCAGCAGCCCTCCCTTCCGCTTGAGCTCCTACAATGAGCAGTTCTTC. It specifies CASSPPFRLSSYNEQFF.

The chain employs TRBV7-3 and TRBJ1-1, with unresolved D. Germline V CDR1 and CDR2: SGHTA, FQGTGA. The CDR3 is made up of 16 amino acids. The V and J ends lost 5 bases and 1 base respectively, with 17 bases between them. The CDR3 here is CASSPGIGRKNTEAFF. Written as DNA, the CDR3 is TGTGCCAGCAGCCCCGGGATAGGGAGAAAGAACACTGAAGCTTTCTTT.

The gene calls are TRBV7-9 and TRBJ2-3, with 10 bases lining up with TRBD2. The CDR3 covers 16 residues. In germline, CDR1 is SEHNR, CDR2 FQNEAQ (reference sequence). Trimming cost V 1 base and J 4 bases; bases outside gene matches: 5. The CDR3 nucleotides are TGTGCCAGCAGCTTAGGGCTAGCGGGAGCCCCAGATACGCAGTATTTT. This codes for CASSLGLAGAPDTQYF.

The chain is built from TRBV7-8 and TRBJ1-3; 11 bases are shared with TRBD1. The CDR3 sequence is 18 residues long. Germline-derived CDR1 and CDR2 are SGHVS and FQNEAQ. Losses at the gene ends were 1 base for V and 3 bases for J; bases not matched to a gene: 8. CDR3 in amino acids: CASSLVAGQGVYGNTIYF. Written as DNA, the CDR3 is TGTGCCAGCAGCTTAGTGGCGGGACAGGGGGTATATGGAAACACCATATATTTT.

The chain combines TRBV6-5 with TRBJ2-1, with 7 bases lining up with TRBD2. V was pared by 6 bases and J by 8 bases, with 7 bases of the junction left unmatched. The CDR3 has 13 amino acids. Germline lookup yields CDR1 MNHEY and CDR2 SVGAGI. The DNA of the CDR3 is TGTGCCAGCAGGAGCGGGGCGGGTTATGAGCAGTTCTTC. Translating gives CASRSGAGYEQFF.

This rearrangement joins TRBV3-1 (or the pseudogene TRBV3-2) to TRBJ2-3, with D tentatively TRBD2 (7 bases). Germline values: CDR1 LGHDT, CDR2 YNNKEL (reference sequence). This CDR3 spans 14 amino acids. Trimming pared 4 bases from V and 3 bases from J, leaving 11 bases between. In nucleotides, the CDR3 is TGTGCCAGCAGCCCGGGGGGCGGGACAGATACGCAGTATTTT. Residues: CASSPGGGTDTQYF.

The J gene is TRBJ2-7, the V gene TRBV5-1; 7 bases fit TRBD1. Trimming removed 1 base from V and 4 bases from J; junction bases left unmatched: 8. CDR3 length: 15 residues. Germline V gene lookup returns CDR1 SGHRS and CDR2 YFSETQ. Here the CDR3 reads CASSLLQGPGYEQYF. The CDR3 DNA reads as TGCGCCAGCAGCTTGTTACAGGGGCCGGGGTACGAGCAGTACTTC. The entire variable domain, with the rest obtained from reference TRBV5-1 and TRBJ2-7, is as follows: KAGVTQTPRYLIKTRGQQVTLSCSPISGHRSVSWYQQTPGQGLQFLFEYFSETQRNKGNFPGRFSGRQFSNSRSEMNVSTLELGDSALYLCASSLLQGPGYEQYFGPGTRLTVT.

This clone was counted a single time. The chain employs TRBV9 and TRBJ2-1, with D maybe TRBD2 (5 bases). CDR3 length: 14 residues. The germline V gene has CDR1 SGDLS and CDR2 YYNGEE. Trimming stripped 0 bases from V and 6 bases from J, with 10 bases between. CDR3 sequence reads: CASSVVGASNEQFF. CDR3 in DNA: TGTGCCAGCAGCGTAGTGGGAGCCAGCAATGAGCAGTTCTTC.

Only one count was recorded for this clone. The rearrangement uses TRBV19 and TRBJ2-1; 8 nucleotides line up with TRBD2. The CDR3 has 15 amino acids. CDR1 is LNHDA and CDR2 is SQIVND in the germline V gene (reference sequence). The V segment lost 6 bases and the J segment 2 bases; nucleotides outside the gene matches: 6. CDR3 residues: CASRPGTSTYNEQFF. The CDR3 nucleotides are TGTGCCAGTAGGCCGGGGACTAGTACCTACAATGAGCAGTTCTTC.